This is a list of T cell receptor beta chains from one sample in a study of blood T cell repertoires in COVID-19. TCRdb keeps only in-frame clones here, not all; method: immunoSEQ multiplex PCR. Of some 400,000 clones listed, about 90% were seen once; the top ten hold 1.5% to 2%. The sequencing input was PBMCs or T cells enriched from blood (not recorded which). Receptors were obtained from a woman in her twenties or thirties who had recovered from COVID-19. Both conserved end residues are part of each CDR3. D genes are given only for firm matches. Only some rows state a clone size, as once, few, many or a class for expanded clones.

J gene: TRBJ2-7; clone size: NA; D gene: TRBD1; V gene: TRBV7-9; CDR3 DNA: TGTGCCAGCAGCTTGACAGGGTACGAGCAGTACTTC; CDR3 protein: CASSLTGYEQYF
J gene: TRBJ2-2; clone size: NA; D gene: TRBD1; V gene: TRBV19; CDR3 DNA: TGTGCCAGTAGTACGGACAGGGTAGGCACCGGGGAGCTGTTTTTT; CDR3 protein: CASSTDRVGTGELFF
J gene: TRBJ1-2; clone size: NA; D gene: NA; V gene: TRBV24-1; CDR3 DNA: TGTGCCACCAGTGACAGGCTATTCTATGGCTACACCTTC; CDR3 protein: CATSDRLFYGYTF
J gene: TRBJ1-1; clone size: NA; D gene: TRBD1; V gene: TRBV6-4; CDR3 DNA: TGTGCCAGCAGTCAGGGGGTTGGGACTGAAGCTTTCTTT; CDR3 protein: CASSQGVGTEAFF
J gene: TRBJ2-1; clone size: NA; D gene: NA; V gene: TRBV24-1; CDR3 DNA: TGTGCCACCAGTGGAGAGCGGAGAGAAAGAGATGAGCAGTTCTTC; CDR3 protein: CATSGERRERDEQFF
J gene: TRBJ1-1; clone size: NA; D gene: TRBD1; V gene: TRBV2; CDR3 DNA: TGTGCCGGGAACAGGGGTGGAACTGAAGCTTTCTTT; CDR3 protein: CAGNRGGTEAFF
J gene: TRBJ1-5; clone size: NA; D gene: NA; V gene: TRBV24-1; CDR3 DNA: TGTGCCACCAGTGATTCTTATAGCAATCAGCCCCAGCATTTT; CDR3 protein: CATSDSYSNQPQHF
J gene: TRBJ1-5; clone size: NA; D gene: TRBD1; V gene: TRBV7-3; CDR3 DNA: TGTGCCAGCAGCTCCACAGGGGGCGGTCAGCCCCAGCATTTT; CDR3 protein: CASSSTGGGQPQHF
J gene: TRBJ1-6; clone size: NA; D gene: NA; V gene: TRBV10-3; CDR3 DNA: TGTGCCATCAGTGAGATCTCGAATTCACCCCTCCACTTT; CDR3 protein: CAISEISNSPLHF
J gene: TRBJ2-3; clone size: NA; D gene: NA; V gene: TRBV19; CDR3 DNA: TGTGCCAGTAGTCGGGTAGATACGCAGTATTTT; CDR3 protein: CASSRVDTQYF
J gene: TRBJ2-5; clone size: few; D gene: NA; V gene: TRBV6-6; CDR3 DNA: TGTGCCAGCAGGGGGGGAGAGACCCAGTACTTC; CDR3 protein: CASRGGETQYF
J gene: TRBJ2-7; clone size: NA; D gene: TRBD2; V gene: TRBV6-1; CDR3 DNA: TGTGCCAGCAGTGAAGGACTAGCGGGAAGTTACGAGCAGTACTTC; CDR3 protein: CASSEGLAGSYEQYF
J gene: TRBJ2-1; clone size: NA; D gene: TRBD2; V gene: TRBV11-3; CDR3 DNA: TGTGCCAGCAGCGCCGCCGGGACTAGCGGGAGGTTCTTC; CDR3 protein: CASSAAGTSGRFF
J gene: TRBJ2-5; clone size: NA; D gene: NA; V gene: TRBV5-1; CDR3 DNA: TGCGCCAGCAGAATAGCGGCACAAGAGACCCAGTACTTC; CDR3 protein: CASRIAAQETQYF
J gene: TRBJ1-4; clone size: NA; D gene: TRBD1; V gene: TRBV9; CDR3 DNA: TGTGCCAGGTTTGATCCGGGACAGGGACTTAATGAAAAACTGTTTTTT; CDR3 protein: CARFDPGQGLNEKLFF
J gene: TRBJ1-2; clone size: NA; D gene: TRBD1; V gene: TRBV15; CDR3 DNA: TGTGCCACCAGCAGAGAGGAGGACAGGGGTTTCTCTGGCTACACCTTC; CDR3 protein: CATSREEDRGFSGYTF
J gene: TRBJ2-1; clone size: NA; D gene: TRBD2; V gene: TRBV24-1; CDR3 DNA: TGTGCCACCAGTGATGTGGGGGGGGCCTACAATGAGCAGTTCTTC; CDR3 protein: CATSDVGGAYNEQFF
J gene: TRBJ2-2; clone size: NA; D gene: TRBD1; V gene: TRBV5-1; CDR3 DNA: TGCGCCAGCGGTCCTGGGACAGGGGGCCCGAACACCGGGGAGCTGTTTTTT; CDR3 protein: CASGPGTGGPNTGELFF
J gene: TRBJ1-6; clone size: NA; D gene: NA; V gene: TRBV10-3; CDR3 DNA: TGTGCCATCAGTGACAAGGAGCATTCACCCCTCCACTTT; CDR3 protein: CAISDKEHSPLHF
J gene: TRBJ2-1; clone size: once; D gene: TRBD1; V gene: TRBV13; CDR3 DNA: TGTGCCAGCAGCTTGGGCAGGGGGTACCGAGGTGAGGGTGAGCAGTTCTTC; CDR3 protein: CASSLGRGYRGEGEQFF
J gene: TRBJ1-1; clone size: NA; D gene: NA; V gene: TRBV3-1/TRBV3-2; CDR3 DNA: TGTGCCAGCAGCCAAGATCCCCGCAGGGCTGAAGCTTTCTTT; CDR3 protein: CASSQDPRRAEAFF
J gene: TRBJ2-3; clone size: NA; D gene: NA; V gene: TRBV29-1; CDR3 DNA: TGCAGCGTGGGGTACCGACTAACACTCACAGATACGCAGTATTTT; CDR3 protein: CSVGYRLTLTDTQYF
J gene: TRBJ2-7; clone size: NA; D gene: NA; V gene: TRBV11-1; CDR3 DNA: TGTGCCAGCAGCTTAACAGCAGTCACCTACGAGCAGTACTTC; CDR3 protein: CASSLTAVTYEQYF
J gene: TRBJ1-1; clone size: NA; D gene: NA; V gene: TRBV6-2/TRBV6-3; CDR3 DNA: TGTGCCAGCAGTGGGGGCAGGCCGAACACTGAAGCTTTCTTT; CDR3 protein: CASSGGRPNTEAFF
J gene: TRBJ2-3; clone size: once; D gene: NA; V gene: TRBV29-1; CDR3 DNA: TGCAGCGTTGGAACAGGAGTAGGAGATACGCAGTATTTT; CDR3 protein: CSVGTGVGDTQYF